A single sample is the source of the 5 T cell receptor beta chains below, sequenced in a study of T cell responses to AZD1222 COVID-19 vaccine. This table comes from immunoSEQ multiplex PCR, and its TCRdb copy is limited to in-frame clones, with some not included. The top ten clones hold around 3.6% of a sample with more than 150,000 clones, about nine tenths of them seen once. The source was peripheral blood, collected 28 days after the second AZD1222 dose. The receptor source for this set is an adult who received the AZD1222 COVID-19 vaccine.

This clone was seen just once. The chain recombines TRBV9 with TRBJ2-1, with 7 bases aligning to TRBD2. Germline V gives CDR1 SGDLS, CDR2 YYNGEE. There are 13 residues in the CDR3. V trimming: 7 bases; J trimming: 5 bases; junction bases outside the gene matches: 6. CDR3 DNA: TGTGCCAGCGGTGCGGGGGACGACAATGAGCAGTTCTTC. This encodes CASGAGDDNEQFF.

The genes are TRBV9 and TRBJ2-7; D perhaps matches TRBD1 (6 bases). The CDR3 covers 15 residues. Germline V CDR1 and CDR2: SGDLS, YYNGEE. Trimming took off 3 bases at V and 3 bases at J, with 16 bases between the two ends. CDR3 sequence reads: CASSALPGQVYEQYF. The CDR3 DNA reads TGTGCCAGCAGCGCACTTCCGGGACAAGTCTACGAGCAGTACTTC.

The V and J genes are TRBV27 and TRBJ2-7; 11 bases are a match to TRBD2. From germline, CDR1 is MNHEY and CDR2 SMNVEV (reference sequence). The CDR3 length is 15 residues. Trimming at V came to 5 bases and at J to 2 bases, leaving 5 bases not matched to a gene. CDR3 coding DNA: TGTGCCAGCAGTGACACTAGCGGGGGCACCTACGAGCAGTACTTC. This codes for CASSDTSGGTYEQYF.

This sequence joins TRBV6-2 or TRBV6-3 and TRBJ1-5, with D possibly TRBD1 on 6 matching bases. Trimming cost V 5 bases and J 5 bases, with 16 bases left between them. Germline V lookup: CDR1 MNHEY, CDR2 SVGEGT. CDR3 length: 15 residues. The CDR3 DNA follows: TGTGCCAGCAGTGCCCCAGGGGCGGCAGATCAGCCCCAGCATTTT. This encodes CASSAPGAADQPQHF.

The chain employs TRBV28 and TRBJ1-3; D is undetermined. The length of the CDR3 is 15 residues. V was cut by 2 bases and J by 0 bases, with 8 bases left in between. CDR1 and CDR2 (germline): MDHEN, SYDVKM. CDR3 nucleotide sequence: TGTGCCAGCAGTTTAACCGCGAGCTCTGGAAACACCATATATTTT. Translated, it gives CASSLTASSGNTIYF.